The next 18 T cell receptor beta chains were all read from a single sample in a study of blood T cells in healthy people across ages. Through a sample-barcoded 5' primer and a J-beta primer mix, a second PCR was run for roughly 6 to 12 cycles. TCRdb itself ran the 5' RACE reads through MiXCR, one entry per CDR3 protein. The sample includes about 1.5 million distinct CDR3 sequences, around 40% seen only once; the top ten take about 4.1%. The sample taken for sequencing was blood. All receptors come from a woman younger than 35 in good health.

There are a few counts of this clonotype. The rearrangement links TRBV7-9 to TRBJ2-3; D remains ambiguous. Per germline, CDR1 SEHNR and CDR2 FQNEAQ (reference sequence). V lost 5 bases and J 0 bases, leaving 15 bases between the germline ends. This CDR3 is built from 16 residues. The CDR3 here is CASSLERQASTDTQYF. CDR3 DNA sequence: TGTGCCAGCAGCCTGGAGAGGCAGGCTAGCACAGATACGCAGTATTTT.

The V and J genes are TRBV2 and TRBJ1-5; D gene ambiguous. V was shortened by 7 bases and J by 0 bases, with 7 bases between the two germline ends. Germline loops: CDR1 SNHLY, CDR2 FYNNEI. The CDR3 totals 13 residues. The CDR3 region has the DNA TGTGCCAGCACGCCTTATAGCAATCAGCCCCAGCATTTT. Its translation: CASTPYSNQPQHF.

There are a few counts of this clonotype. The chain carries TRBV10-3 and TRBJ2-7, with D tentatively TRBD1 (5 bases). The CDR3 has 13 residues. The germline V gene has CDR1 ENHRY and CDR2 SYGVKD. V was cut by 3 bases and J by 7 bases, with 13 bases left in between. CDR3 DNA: TGTGCCATCAGTGAAGGGGAAACGAATGAGCAGTACTTC. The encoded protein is CAISEGETNEQYF.

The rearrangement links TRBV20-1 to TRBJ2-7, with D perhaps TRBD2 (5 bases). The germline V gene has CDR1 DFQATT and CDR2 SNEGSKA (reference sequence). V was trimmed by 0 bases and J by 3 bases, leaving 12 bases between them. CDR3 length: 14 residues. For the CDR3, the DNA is TGCAGTGCTAGAGATACAAAGGCGGGCTACGAGCAGTACTTC. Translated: CSARDTKAGYEQYF.

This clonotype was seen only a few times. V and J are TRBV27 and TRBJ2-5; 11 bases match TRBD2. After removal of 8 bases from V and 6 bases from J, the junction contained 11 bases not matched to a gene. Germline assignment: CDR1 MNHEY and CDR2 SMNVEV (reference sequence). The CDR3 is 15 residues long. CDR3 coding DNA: TGTGCCAGCGGAATACTAGCGGGAGACGTGCAGACCCAGTACTTC. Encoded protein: CASGILAGDVQTQYF.

The chain's CDR3 is CASSVGTSWVGTQYF. The CDR3 coding sequence is TGTGCCAGCAGCGTAGGGACTAGCTGGGTAGGGACGCAGTATTTT. The V and J genes are TRBV9 and TRBJ2-3; TRBD2 matches at 8 bases. The CDR3 sequence is 15 residues long. Germline-derived CDR1 and CDR2 are SGDLS and YYNGEE. Unmatched junction bases numbered 9, after V lost 0 bases and J lost 9 bases.

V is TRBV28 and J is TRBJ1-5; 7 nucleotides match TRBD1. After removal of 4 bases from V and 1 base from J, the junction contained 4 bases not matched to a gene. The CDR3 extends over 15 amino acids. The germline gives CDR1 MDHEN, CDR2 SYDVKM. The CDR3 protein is CASSSPGQSNQPQHF. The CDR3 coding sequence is TGTGCCAGCAGTTCCCCGGGACAGAGCAATCAGCCCCAGCATTTT. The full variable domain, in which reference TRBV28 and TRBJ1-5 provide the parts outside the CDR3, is DVKVTQSSRYLVKRTGEKVFLECVQDMDHENMFWYRQDPGLGLRLIYFSYDVKMKEKGDIPEGYSVSREKKERFSLILESASTNQTSMYLCASSSPGQSNQPQHFGDGTRLSIL.

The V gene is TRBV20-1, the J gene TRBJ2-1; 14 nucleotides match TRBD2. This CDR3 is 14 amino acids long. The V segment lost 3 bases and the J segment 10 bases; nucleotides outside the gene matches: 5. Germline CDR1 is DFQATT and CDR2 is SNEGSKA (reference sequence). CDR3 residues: CSARATSGGGEQFF. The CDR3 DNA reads TGCAGTGCTAGGGCGACTAGCGGGGGGGGCGAGCAGTTCTTC.

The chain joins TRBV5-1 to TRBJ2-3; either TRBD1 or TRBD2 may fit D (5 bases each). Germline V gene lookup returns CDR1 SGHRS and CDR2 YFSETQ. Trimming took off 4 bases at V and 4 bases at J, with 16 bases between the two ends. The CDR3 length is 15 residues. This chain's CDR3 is CASSPRPQGADTQYF. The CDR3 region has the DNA TGCGCCAGCAGCCCCCGTCCCCAGGGAGCAGATACGCAGTATTTT.

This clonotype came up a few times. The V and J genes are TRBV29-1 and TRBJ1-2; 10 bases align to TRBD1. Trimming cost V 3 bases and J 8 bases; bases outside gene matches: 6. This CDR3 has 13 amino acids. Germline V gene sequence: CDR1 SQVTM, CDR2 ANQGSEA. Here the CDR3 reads CSVDRDRGYGYTF. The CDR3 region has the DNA TGCAGCGTTGATCGGGACAGGGGATACGGCTACACCTTC.

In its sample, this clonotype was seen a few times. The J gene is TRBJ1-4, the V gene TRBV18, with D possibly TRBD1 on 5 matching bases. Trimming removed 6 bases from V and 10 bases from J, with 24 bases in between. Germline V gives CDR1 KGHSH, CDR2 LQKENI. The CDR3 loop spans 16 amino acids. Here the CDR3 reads CASSLKTGSLEGKLFF. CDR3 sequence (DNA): TGTGCCAGCTCCCTTAAAACAGGTTCTCTTGAAGGAAAACTGTTTTTT.

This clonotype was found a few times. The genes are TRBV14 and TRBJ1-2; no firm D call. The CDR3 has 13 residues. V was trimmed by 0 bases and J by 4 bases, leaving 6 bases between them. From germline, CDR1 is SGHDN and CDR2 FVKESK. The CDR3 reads CASSQDRFYGYTF. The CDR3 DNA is TGTGCCAGCAGCCAAGATCGATTCTATGGCTACACCTTC.

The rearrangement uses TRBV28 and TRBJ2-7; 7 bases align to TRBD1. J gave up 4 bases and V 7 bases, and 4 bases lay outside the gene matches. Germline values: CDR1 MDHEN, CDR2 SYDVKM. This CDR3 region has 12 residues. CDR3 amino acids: CASTARGYEQYF. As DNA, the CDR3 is TGTGCCAGCACGGCCAGGGGGTACGAGCAGTACTTC. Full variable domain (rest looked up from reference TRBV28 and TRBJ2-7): DVKVTQSSRYLVKRTGEKVFLECVQDMDHENMFWYRQDPGLGLRLIYFSYDVKMKEKGDIPEGYSVSREKKERFSLILESASTNQTSMYLCASTARGYEQYFGPGTRLTVT.

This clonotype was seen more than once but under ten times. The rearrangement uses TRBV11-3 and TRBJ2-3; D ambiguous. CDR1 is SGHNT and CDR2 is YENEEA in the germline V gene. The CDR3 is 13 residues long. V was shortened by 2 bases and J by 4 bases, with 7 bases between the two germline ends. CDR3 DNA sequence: TGTGCCAGCAGCTTATTACGGGCAGATACGCAGTATTTT. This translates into CASSLLRADTQYF.

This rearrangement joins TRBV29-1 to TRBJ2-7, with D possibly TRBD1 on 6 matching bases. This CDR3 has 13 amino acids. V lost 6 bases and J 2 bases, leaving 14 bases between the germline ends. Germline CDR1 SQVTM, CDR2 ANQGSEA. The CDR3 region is CSVYVRGPYEQYF. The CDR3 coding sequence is TGCAGCGTCTATGTCAGGGGTCCCTACGAGCAGTACTTC.

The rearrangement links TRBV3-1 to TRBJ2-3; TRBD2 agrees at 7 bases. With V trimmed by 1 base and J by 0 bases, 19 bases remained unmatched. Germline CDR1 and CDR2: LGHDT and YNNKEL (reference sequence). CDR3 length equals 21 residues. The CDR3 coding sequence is TGTGCCAGCAGCCAAGCCTGGAGCGTTGGAGGTTGGCGGGGGAGCACAGATACGCAGTATTTT. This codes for CASSQAWSVGGWRGSTDTQYF.

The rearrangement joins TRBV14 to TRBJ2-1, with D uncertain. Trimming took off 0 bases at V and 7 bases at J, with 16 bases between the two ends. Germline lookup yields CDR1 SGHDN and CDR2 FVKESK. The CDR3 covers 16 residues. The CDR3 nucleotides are TGTGCCAGCAGCCAAGACCAGGATTCGGTATTAAATGAGCAGTTCTTC. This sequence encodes CASSQDQDSVLNEQFF.

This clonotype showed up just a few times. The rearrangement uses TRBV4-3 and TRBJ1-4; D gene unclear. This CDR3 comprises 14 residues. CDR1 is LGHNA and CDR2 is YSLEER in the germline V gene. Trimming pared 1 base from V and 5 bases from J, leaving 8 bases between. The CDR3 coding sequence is TGCGCCAGCAGCCAAGGGACGGGGAATGAAAAACTGTTTTTT. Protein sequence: CASSQGTGNEKLFF.